This T cell receptor beta chain was identified in a study of blood T cell repertoires in COVID-19. Study details: Donors in the United States, Italy and Spain gave samples during acute or convalescent COVID-19. T cells, B-cell-depleted T cells, or PBMCs supplied cDNA or gDNA.

The germline V and J ends were trimmed by 2 bases and 3 bases, with 14 bases remaining between them. Germline V lookup: CDR1 SGHRS, CDR2 YFSETQ. This CDR3 contains 15 residues. Authors' processing steps: Amplification of reference gene primers provided the estimated nucleated cell counts. Generated by immunoSEQ multiplex PCR, the TCRdb table keeps only in-frame clones and is missing some. The DNA was the basis for D and trimming; V, J and clone size are from that table. The profile covers roughly 150,000 clones, with about 85% appearing a single time and 2% to 3% taken by the ten largest. The genes are TRBV5-1 and TRBJ1-1, with D tentatively TRBD1 (5 bases). The sample consisted of peripheral blood. This clonotype was obtained from a woman aged 70-85 years with acute or convalescent COVID-19. CDR3 in amino acids: CASSLGAARDTEAFF. The CDR3 DNA sequence: TGCGCCAGCAGCTTAGGGGCCGCCCGTGACACTGAAGCTTTCTTT.